These 10 T cell receptor beta chains were all obtained from the same sample, sequenced in a study of monozygotic twins with inflammatory bowel disease. TCRdb reprocessed the 5' RACE reads, with one entry per CDR3 protein and no DNA. The table gives roughly 150,000 distinct CDR3 sequences; the top ten clones make up more than 2.5% of it. Source material: blood. These receptors were collected from a human donor with ulcerative colitis or Crohn's disease, or a healthy co-twin of an affected twin (not recorded which).

The rearrangement joins TRBV12-3 or TRBV12-4 to TRBJ1-2. The CDR3 runs to 15 residues. CDR3 region: CASRGMDGSSSGYTF.

This rearrangement joins TRBV7-9 to TRBJ2-3; TCRdb's D call, TRBD1, is unchecked because there is no DNA. This CDR3 comprises 16 residues. Looked up from germline, CDR1 is SEHNR and CDR2 is FQNEAQ (reference sequence). The CDR3 sequence is CASSLVRPGAPDTQYF.

The chain employs TRBV10-3 and TRBJ2-2; without DNA, the TCRdb call of TRBD2 cannot be checked. This CDR3 spans 16 amino acids. Germline V gene lookup returns CDR1 ENHRY and CDR2 SYGVKD. CDR3 loop: CAISESRGGIGGELFF.

The V gene is TRBV9, the J gene TRBJ2-5. This CDR3 is 15 amino acids long. Germline CDR1 and CDR2: SGDLS and YYNGEE. The CDR3 spells CASSVATSYQETQYF.

The chain uses TRBV4-2 and TRBJ2-1; with no DNA, the TCRdb D assignment of TRBD1 cannot be verified. The CDR3 has 17 amino acids. Germline CDR1 reads LGHNA; CDR2 reads YNFKEQ. The CDR3: CASSQEGGGNSYNEQFF.

This chain joins TRBV7-3 and TRBJ2-5; TCRdb selects TRBD2, and the lack of DNA leaves this call unchecked. The CDR3 has 13 amino acids. Germline V CDR1 and CDR2: SGHTA, FQGTGA. The CDR3 here is CASSVRAEETQYF.

V gene TRBV7-3 combines with J gene TRBJ2-1; TCRdb selects TRBD2, and the lack of DNA leaves this call unchecked. Germline CDR1 SGHTA, CDR2 FQGTGA. CDR3 length equals 13 residues. The CDR3 protein is CASSLIGPNEQFF.

This chain links TRBV11-3 with TRBJ2-3. From germline, CDR1 is SGHNT and CDR2 YENEEA. This CDR3 has 13 amino acids. This CDR3 reads CASSPGWTDTQYF.

The chain employs TRBV18 and TRBJ1-1. CDR3 size: 12 residues. Germline values: CDR1 KGHSH, CDR2 LQKENI. The CDR3 sequence is CASSRESTEAFF.

The rearrangement uses TRBV10-3 and TRBJ2-7; the D call from TCRdb, TRBD2, cannot be confirmed without DNA. This CDR3 comprises 15 residues. CDR1 and CDR2 (germline): ENHRY, SYGVKD. The CDR3 sequence: CAISSLTSGTNEQYF.